Below are 9 T cell receptor beta chains sequenced from a single sample in a study of radiotherapy plus CTLA-4 blockade in lung cancer. The repertoire was sequenced with immunoSEQ multiplex PCR; TCRdb's copy has only in-frame clones and lacks some. This sample has some 64,000 clones, with approximately 80% found just once. The sample here was peripheral blood, taken from a patient treated with radiotherapy plus ipilimumab. Receptor source: a human donor with non-small cell lung cancer who had a complete response to radiotherapy plus ipilimumab.

The chain joins TRBV19 to TRBJ2-6; D uncertain. The CDR3 contains 16 residues. Trimming pared 3 bases from V and 0 bases from J, leaving 9 bases between. Germline V gene lookup returns CDR1 LNHDA and CDR2 SQIVND (reference sequence). The CDR3 loop reads CASSIRPSSGANVLTF. CDR3 in DNA: TGTGCCAGTAGTATCAGACCGTCCTCTGGGGCCAACGTCCTGACTTTC.

In its sample, this clone was seen a few times. The rearrangement links TRBV4-1 to TRBJ1-1; no definite D call. The CDR3 is made up of 18 amino acids. Germline V gives CDR1 MGHRA, CDR2 YSYEKL. V lost 5 bases and J 4 bases, leaving 26 bases between the germline ends. The CDR3 reads CASSSQSQSGFGITEAFF. The CDR3 bases are TGCGCCAGCAGCTCACAATCCCAATCGGGTTTTGGTATCACTGAAGCTTTCTTT.

This clone was counted once. Different DNA sequences within this sample yield the same CDR3. The chain carries TRBV4-3 and TRBJ2-7; D might be TRBD1 (6 bases). Between the trimmed V and J ends, which lost 0 bases and 3 bases, there was a span of 12 bases. CDR1 is LGHNA and CDR2 is YSLEER in the germline V gene. The CDR3 sequence is 15 residues long. In DNA, the CDR3 is TGCGCCAGCAGCCAAGATTGGGCCAGGGGCTACGAGCAGTACTTC. Its translation is CASSQDWARGYEQYF.

V and J are TRBV7-8 and TRBJ2-1; D remains ambiguous. Trimming removed 2 bases at V and 7 bases at J, with 15 bases between. The CDR3 consists of 15 residues. From germline, CDR1 is SGHVS and CDR2 FQNEAQ. CDR3 in DNA: TGTGCCAGCAGCTTAAATCTCGGAACCTCGAATGAGCAGTTCTTC. Encoded protein: CASSLNLGTSNEQFF.

This clone has only a few counts. The chain has TRBV7-6 and TRBJ2-2; TRBD2 matches 10 bases. CDR3 length: 16 residues. CDR1 is SGHVS, CDR2 FNYEAQ, per germline. With V trimmed by 6 bases and J by 4 bases, 8 bases remained unmatched. The CDR3 DNA is TGTGCCAGCAGGACTTCTAGCGGGGGCCTCACCGGGGAGCTGTTTTTT. It encodes CASRTSSGGLTGELFF.

This clone turned up a few times. The chain employs TRBV6-4 and TRBJ2-6; no clear D gene. Germline V gene lookup returns CDR1 MRHNA and CDR2 SNTAGT. V was cut by 0 bases and J by 0 bases, with 9 bases left in between. CDR3 length equals 17 residues. The CDR3 sequence: CASSDSSPGSGANVLTF. In DNA, the CDR3 is TGTGCCAGCAGTGACTCGTCTCCGGGCTCTGGGGCCAACGTCCTGACTTTC.

This chain joins TRBV9 and TRBJ1-4, with no clear D. V was clipped by 3 bases and J by 0 bases, with 9 bases between them. This CDR3 has 15 amino acids. CDR1 is SGDLS and CDR2 is YYNGEE in the germline V gene. The CDR3 DNA sequence: TGTGCCAGCAGCGGGGGTCTGGCAACTAATGAAAAACTGTTTTTT. Translation gives CASSGGLATNEKLFF.

The sample holds a few counts of this clone. V usage is TRBV6-1 and J usage is TRBJ2-7, with a possible D match to TRBD1 (6 bases). CDR3 length equals 14 residues. Trimming stripped 6 bases from V and 0 bases from J, with 12 bases between. CDR1 is MNHNS, CDR2 SASEGT, per germline. In DNA form, the CDR3 reads TGTGCCAGCAGGGATTGGACAGTCTCCTACGAGCAGTACTTC. Protein: CASRDWTVSYEQYF.

The chain combines TRBV6-5 with TRBJ2-2, with D perhaps matching TRBD2 (5 bases). Looked up from germline, CDR1 is MNHEY and CDR2 is SVGAGI. The germline V and J ends were trimmed by 8 bases and 3 bases, with 7 bases remaining between them. The CDR3 extends over 12 amino acids. CDR3 sequence: CASLRDTGELFF. The CDR3 nucleotides are TGTGCCAGCTTGAGGGACACCGGGGAGCTGTTTTTT.